This TCR beta chain came from a study of T cell changes during pregnancy in multiple sclerosis. Data came from immunoSEQ multiplex PCR; TCRdb stores just in-frame clones and leaves some out. In the table there are tens of thousands of clones, approximately 92% of which are singletons. The CDR3 has 16 residues. Germline CDR1 SGHTA, CDR2 FQGNSA. With 4 bases clipped from V and 4 bases from J, the junction kept 8 bases outside the gene matches. The chain recombines TRBV7-2 with TRBJ2-1, with 9 bases identical to TRBD1. The sequence derives from a female donor with multiple sclerosis, enrolled in a pregnancy study. The specimen sequenced was peripheral blood. CDR3 region: CASSSWDRALYNEQFF. CDR3 nucleotide sequence: TGTGCCAGCAGCTCCTGGGACAGGGCCCTTTACAATGAGCAGTTCTTC.